The 13 T cell receptor beta chains below come from one sample, sequenced in a study of CD8 T cells in Susac syndrome. About 0.45 to 1 ug RNA was reverse transcribed with random hexamers. TCRdb fed the immunoSEQ multiplex PCR reads into MiXCR, producing one record per CDR3 protein. Among roughly 150,000 distinct CDR3 sequences listed, around 94% were seen once. Sequencing was done on a sample of CD4+ T cells from PBMCs. These receptor sequences come from a human donor with multiple sclerosis.

The chain recombines TRBV29-1 with TRBJ2-4; possibly TRBD1 for D (6 bases). Trimming pared 6 bases from V and 2 bases from J, leaving 14 bases between. This CDR3 spans 14 amino acids. In germline, CDR1 is SQVTM, CDR2 ANQGSEA. The CDR3 protein is CSVGASGSKNIQYF. As DNA, the CDR3 is TGCAGCGTGGGGGCCTCGGGGTCCAAAAACATTCAGTACTTC.

The genes are TRBV13 and TRBJ2-6; unclear D gene. CDR1 is PRHDT and CDR2 is FYEKMQ in the germline V gene (reference sequence). The ends were cut back, 4 bases at V and 4 bases at J, with 11 bases in the middle. This CDR3 contains 15 residues. The CDR3 loop is CASSSAGRGANVLTF. CDR3 DNA: TGTGCCAGCAGCTCCGCCGGACGCGGGGCCAACGTCCTGACTTTC.

The chain is built from TRBV6-6 and TRBJ2-7; TRBD2 matches 11 bases. After removal of 7 bases from V and 0 bases from J, the junction contained 5 bases not matched to a gene. CDR1 is MNHNY, CDR2 SVGAGI, per germline (reference sequence). CDR3 length equals 15 residues. The CDR3 nucleotides are TGTGCCAGCAAACCCGGGACTAGCGGCTCCTACGAGCAGTACTTC. As protein: CASKPGTSGSYEQYF.

This chain joins TRBV12-3 or TRBV12-4 and TRBJ1-2; D is uncertain. Trimming stripped 1 base from V and 8 bases from J, with 11 bases between. The CDR3 runs 13 residues. The CDR3 loop is CASSLGQAEGYTF. The CDR3 coding sequence is TGTGCCAGCAGTTTAGGGCAGGCGGAGGGCTACACCTTC.

The genes are TRBV29-1 and TRBJ1-1, with D uncertain. The CDR3 sequence is 10 residues long. CDR1 and CDR2 (germline): SQVTM, ANQGSEA. V lost 7 bases to trimming and J lost 2 bases, with 5 bases between them. The CDR3 coding sequence is TGCAGCGCCACTAACACTGAAGCTTTCTTT. Its protein is CSATNTEAFF. The whole variable domain, filled in from reference TRBV29-1 and TRBJ1-1, reads SAVISQKPSRDICQRGTSLTIQCQVDSQVTMMFWYRQQPGQSLTLIATANQGSEATYESGFVIDKFPISRPNLTFSTLTVSNMSPEDSSIYLCSATNTEAFFGQGTRLTVV.

The CDR3 DNA is TGTGCCAGCAGCCACGCGGGGGCGATCGGTCAGCCCCAGCATTTT. Translation gives CASSHAGAIGQPQHF. The chain is built from TRBV4-2 and TRBJ1-5, with a tentative D call TRBD1 (6 bases). This CDR3 is built from 15 residues. The V gene lost 3 bases and the J gene lost 6 bases, with 15 bases spanning the gap. Germline CDR1 is LGHNA and CDR2 is YNFKEQ.

The rearrangement joins TRBV28 to TRBJ1-2; D gene unclear. This CDR3 is 12 amino acids long. V was trimmed by 5 bases and J by 5 bases, leaving 9 bases between them. The germline gives CDR1 MDHEN, CDR2 SYDVKM. DNA of the CDR3: TGTGCCAGCAGTCAGAAGTCTTATGGCTACACCTTC. Translating gives CASSQKSYGYTF.

The chain couples TRBV20-1 to TRBJ2-3; 7 bases fit TRBD2. The germline CDR1 and CDR2 sequences are DFQATT and SNEGSKA (reference sequence). The trim removed 5 bases at V and 5 bases at J, leaving 16 bases unmatched. This CDR3 has 16 amino acids. The DNA of the CDR3 is TGCAGTGCTCTAAGGTTTGCGGGAGAGAATGGAGATACGCAGTATTTT. This sequence encodes CSALRFAGENGDTQYF.

The chain is built from TRBV28 and TRBJ1-1; tentatively, D is TRBD1 (5 bases). Germline V gene sequence: CDR1 MDHEN, CDR2 SYDVKM. The CDR3 has 15 residues. With 5 bases removed from V and 5 bases from J, the gap between germline ends came to 18 bases. The CDR3 coding sequence is TGTGCCAGCAGTCCTGAGGCAGGGCTAGTGACTGAAGCTTTCTTT. Protein: CASSPEAGLVTEAFF.

V gene TRBV2 combines with J gene TRBJ2-2, with D unclear. V lost 1 base and J 7 bases, leaving 13 bases between the germline ends. Germline assignment: CDR1 SNHLY and CDR2 FYNNEI. The CDR3 is 15 residues long. CDR3 sequence (DNA): TGTGCCAGCAGTGAAGTTGGACCCCTTGGCGGGGAGCTGTTTTTT. It is translated as CASSEVGPLGGELFF.

The rearrangement uses TRBV6-2 or TRBV6-3 and TRBJ2-2, with D possibly matching TRBD1 (5 bases). This CDR3 has 17 amino acids. Trimming left V 4 bases short and J 12 bases short, with 27 bases between. Germline V gives CDR1 MNHEY, CDR2 SVGEGT. The DNA of the CDR3 is TGTGCCAGCAGTTCATCCAAATCGACGCGACAGTGGTCGAAGCTGTTTTTT. It is translated as CASSSSKSTRQWSKLFF.

The chain is built from TRBV2 and TRBJ2-6; D gene unclear. CDR3 length: 12 amino acids. CDR1 and CDR2 from the germline V gene are SNHLY and FYNNEI. CDR3 amino acids: CSSKSGANVLTF. The DNA of the CDR3 is TGTTCCTCGAAATCTGGGGCCAACGTCCTGACTTTC. Filled out from reference TRBV2 and TRBJ2-6, the complete variable domain reads EPEVTQTPSHQVTQMGQEVILRCVPISNHLYFYWYRQILGQKVEFLVSFYNNEISEKSEIFDDQFSVERPDGSNFTLKIRSTKLEDSAMYFCSSKSGANVLTFGAGSRLTVL.

The chain links TRBV12-3 or TRBV12-4 to TRBJ2-3; 8 positions match TRBD1. The trim removed 6 bases at V and 0 bases at J, leaving 5 bases unmatched. The CDR3 is 15 residues long. The CDR3 here is CASRRQGISTDTQYF. CDR3 coding DNA: TGTGCCAGCAGAAGACAGGGGATAAGCACAGATACGCAGTATTTT.